Presented here are 19 T cell receptor beta chains from one specimen sequenced in a study of blood T cell repertoires in COVID-19. Some clones are missing from TCRdb's copy, which holds only in-frame ones; the method was immunoSEQ multiplex PCR. Among tens of thousands of clones, around 82% were seen once, and the ten largest hold around 42%. Material: peripheral blood. Every receptor here comes from a woman older than 75 with active or convalescent COVID-19.

In its sample, this clone was seen once. The rearrangement links TRBV5-5 to TRBJ2-2; unclear D gene. The CDR3 has 12 residues. CDR1 SGHKS and CDR2 YYEKEE come from the germline V gene (reference sequence). V was trimmed by 3 bases and J by 3 bases, leaving 3 bases between them. The CDR3 is CASSSYTGELFF. The DNA of the CDR3 is TGTGCCAGCAGCTCATACACCGGGGAGCTGTTTTTT.

Sample share makes this clone medium-sized. The chain recombines TRBV19 with TRBJ1-5; 11 positions agree with TRBD1. The CDR3 is 15 residues long. Unmatched junction bases numbered 5, after V lost 4 bases and J lost 6 bases. Germline lookup yields CDR1 LNHDA and CDR2 SQIVND (reference sequence). The CDR3: CASSTRTGGSQPQHF. The CDR3 region has the DNA TGTGCCAGTAGTACCCGGACAGGGGGCAGTCAGCCCCAGCATTTT.

This chain links TRBV18 with TRBJ2-7; 8 bases align to TRBD1. Per the germline V gene, CDR1 is KGHSH and CDR2 is LQKENI. J lost 5 bases, V lost 6 bases, and 9 bases had no gene match. CDR3 length: 14 residues. Written as DNA, the CDR3 is TGTGCCAGCTCGCCGGCAGGGGGCATCAACGAGCAGTACTTC. Translating it yields CASSPAGGINEQYF.

V gene TRBV10-3 combines with J gene TRBJ1-5, with D uncertain. The CDR3 consists of 14 residues. Germline V CDR1 and CDR2: ENHRY, SYGVKD. The V and J ends lost 8 bases and 0 bases respectively, with 11 bases between them. The CDR3 here is CAIGWEYSNQPQHF. CDR3 bases: TGTGCCATCGGTTGGGAGTATAGCAATCAGCCCCAGCATTTT.

The rearrangement joins TRBV7-7 to TRBJ2-1; 7 bases are shared with TRBD1. V shed 5 bases and J 5 bases; nucleotides not matched to a gene: 3. The CDR3 extends over 13 amino acids. CDR1 is SSHAT, CDR2 FNYEAQ, per germline (reference sequence). This CDR3 is CASSPGQNNEQFF. The CDR3 DNA reads as TGTGCCAGCAGCCCGGGACAGAACAATGAGCAGTTCTTC. Full variable domain (remainder filled in from reference TRBV7-7 and TRBJ2-1): GAGVSQSPRYKVTKRGQDVTLRCDPISSHATLYWYQQALGQGPEFLTYFNYEAQPDKSGLPSDRFSAERPEGSISTLTIQRTEQRDSAMYRCASSPGQNNEQFFGPGTRLTVL.

The chain is built from TRBV12-5 and TRBJ2-2; 8 bases are shared with TRBD2. The CDR3 totals 15 residues. Losses at the gene ends were 6 bases for V and 5 bases for J; bases not matched to a gene: 8. CDR1 and CDR2 (germline): LGHNT, FRNRAP. DNA for the CDR3: TGTGCTAGTGGCTTATCGGGAGGGCGGACCGGGGAGCTGTTTTTT. Amino acids: CASGLSGGRTGELFF.

The V and J genes are TRBV6-5 and TRBJ2-1; 8 nucleotides line up with TRBD1. Germline V gene lookup returns CDR1 MNHEY and CDR2 SVGAGI. V gave up 7 bases and J gave up 12 bases; unmatched junction bases: 14. CDR3 length: 14 amino acids. CDR3 sequence (DNA): TGTGCCAGCAAGGAGACAGGGGCCCACATTCGGCAGTTCTTC. Translated: CASKETGAHIRQFF.

This chain joins TRBV6-2 or TRBV6-3 and TRBJ2-7; 8 nucleotides line up with TRBD1. The germline CDR1 and CDR2 sequences are MNHEY and SVGEGT. The V gene end was trimmed by 5 bases and the J gene end by 6 bases; junction bases not matched to a gene: 3. The CDR3 is 12 residues long. The CDR3 DNA follows: TGTGCCAGCAGTAGAGGGACAGGCGAGCAGTACTTC. Protein sequence: CASSRGTGEQYF.

The V gene is TRBV13, the J gene TRBJ1-6; the D gene is possibly TRBD1 (5 bases). The CDR3 runs to 14 residues. Germline loops: CDR1 PRHDT, CDR2 FYEKMQ (reference sequence). V dropped 4 bases and J dropped 10 bases, with 14 bases sitting between them. The CDR3 DNA sequence: TGTGCCAGCAGCTCCCGGGACTTTCGGTCACCCCTCCACTTT. Amino acids: CASSSRDFRSPLHF.

This rearrangement joins TRBV2 to TRBJ1-6; D ambiguous. With 6 bases removed from V and 7 bases from J, the gap between germline ends came to 10 bases. CDR3 length: 13 amino acids. Germline values: CDR1 SNHLY, CDR2 FYNNEI. CDR3: CASSPTPNSPLHF. The CDR3 DNA reads as TGTGCCAGCAGCCCTACGCCCAATTCACCCCTCCACTTT.

The chain is built from TRBV5-1 and TRBJ2-1, with D maybe TRBD2 (5 bases). This CDR3 has 15 residues. CDR1 is SGHRS and CDR2 is YFSETQ in the germline V gene. V dropped 5 bases and J dropped 0 bases, with 12 bases sitting between them. The CDR3 here is CASSPSGSSYNEQFF. The CDR3 DNA reads TGCGCCAGCAGTCCCAGCGGAAGCTCCTACAATGAGCAGTTCTTC. Drawing the rest from reference TRBV5-1 and TRBJ2-1, the complete variable domain is KAGVTQTPRYLIKTRGQQVTLSCSPISGHRSVSWYQQTPGQGLQFLFEYFSETQRNKGNFPGRFSGRQFSNSRSEMNVSTLELGDSALYLCASSPSGSSYNEQFFGPGTRLTVL.

The sample holds one count of this clone. The chain combines TRBV27 with TRBJ2-2; D perhaps matches TRBD2 (5 bases). Deletions cut 1 base from V and 5 bases from J, with 17 bases between. The CDR3 covers 17 residues. Germline V gives CDR1 MNHEY, CDR2 SMNVEV (reference sequence). The CDR3 nucleotides are TGTGCCAGCAGTTTATACGTGGGAGTGGTAAAGACCGGGGAGCTGTTTTTT. It yields the protein CASSLYVGVVKTGELFF.

The V call is TRBV6-5, the J call TRBJ1-6; weak D call: TRBD1 (6 bases). Trimming left V 6 bases short and J 10 bases short, with 13 bases between. The CDR3 extends over 13 amino acids. Per germline, CDR1 MNHEY and CDR2 SVGAGI. The DNA for the CDR3 is TGTGCCAGCAGCGTCGGACAGAACTCACCCCTCCACTTT. Encoded protein: CASSVGQNSPLHF.

This chain links TRBV28 with TRBJ1-1; 9 bases align to TRBD1. Per germline, CDR1 MDHEN and CDR2 SYDVKM. There are 14 residues in the CDR3. Germline trimming cut 8 bases from V and 2 bases from J; bases unmatched to any gene: 6. The CDR3 spells CASPGTGPNTEAFF. CDR3 sequence (DNA): TGTGCCAGCCCCGGGACAGGGCCAAACACTGAAGCTTTCTTT.

This clone was found once. V gene TRBV28 combines with J gene TRBJ1-6; 7 nucleotides line up with TRBD1. The ends lost 5 bases at V and 2 bases at J; junction bases unmatched: 3. There are 15 residues in the CDR3. Germline V gene sequence: CDR1 MDHEN, CDR2 SYDVKM. The CDR3 DNA reads as TGTGCCAGCAGTCCACAGGGGACCTATAATTCACCCCTCCACTTT. Its translation: CASSPQGTYNSPLHF.

The chain couples TRBV19 to TRBJ1-5, with D unresolved. V lost 6 bases, J lost 3 bases, and 9 bases lay in between. CDR3 size: 13 residues. The V gene's germline CDR1 is LNHDA and CDR2 SQIVND (reference sequence). The CDR3 loop is CASRVADNQPQHF. The CDR3 DNA reads as TGTGCCAGTAGGGTGGCAGACAATCAGCCCCAGCATTTT. Together with reference TRBV19 and TRBJ1-5, the CDR3 gives the full variable domain: DGGITQSPKYLFRKEGQNVTLSCEQNLNHDAMYWYRQDPGQGLRLIYYSQIVNDFQKGDIAEGYSVSREKKESFPLTVTSAQKNPTAFYLCASRVADNQPQHFGDGTRLSIL.

V is TRBV12-3 or TRBV12-4 and J is TRBJ1-2, with TRBD1 identical over 10 bases. The trim removed 7 bases at V and 8 bases at J, leaving 7 bases unmatched. The CDR3 runs 13 residues. The CDR3 nucleotides are TGTGCCAGCAACCTGGGACAGGGGTACGGCTACACCTTC. Translating gives CASNLGQGYGYTF.

The chain employs TRBV4-1 and TRBJ2-1; weak D call: TRBD1 (6 bases). CDR1 is MGHRA and CDR2 is YSYEKL in the germline V gene. CDR3 length: 15 residues. Trimming shortened V by 5 bases and J by 0 bases, and 11 bases separated the two germline ends. The CDR3 region has the DNA TGCGCCAGCAGCTGGGGGCAGGGCTCCTACAATGAGCAGTTCTTC. This encodes CASSWGQGSYNEQFF.

The chain is built from TRBV29-1 and TRBJ2-5, with unresolved D. Trimming removed 7 bases at V and 3 bases at J, with 12 bases between. Per the germline V gene, CDR1 is SQVTM and CDR2 is ANQGSEA. The CDR3 is made up of 12 amino acids. The CDR3 is CSARVPEETQYF. The CDR3 coding sequence is TGCAGCGCCCGGGTCCCAGAAGAGACCCAGTACTTC.